These T cell receptor beta chains were read from a single sample in a study of T cells in localized non-small cell lung cancer. TCRdb's copy holds only in-frame clones and misses some; the assay was immunoSEQ multiplex PCR. The sample holds tens of thousands of clones, around four fifths seen once. Material: peripheral blood, obtained before any cancer treatment. The receptors derive from an older female donor with stage II squamous cell lung carcinoma. CDR3s include the opening cysteine and the closing phenylalanine or tryptophan. A D gene is named only where the DNA matches it firmly. The listing skips clone size in some rows; elsewhere it reads once, few, many or a size class.

TRBJ1-5	.	TRBD1	TRBV19	CASSLQGSNQPQHF	TGTGCCAGTAGTTTACAGGGGTCAAATCAGCCCCAGCATTTT
TRBJ1-1	.	.	TRBV28	CASSQLVYEAFF	TGTGCCAGCAGTCAACTCGTCTATGAAGCTTTCTTT
TRBJ2-7	.	.	TRBV5-1	CASSSGTYPYEQYF	TGCGCCAGCAGCTCCGGGACTTACCCCTACGAGCAGTACTTC
TRBJ1-3	.	.	TRBV19	CASSRGSGNTIYF	TGTGCCAGTAGTAGAGGGTCCGGAAACACCATATATTTT
TRBJ1-6	.	.	TRBV5-4	CASSLWGNSPLHF	TGTGCCAGCAGCTTGTGGGGGAATTCACCCCTCCACTTT
TRBJ1-2	.	.	TRBV29-1	CSARRGSGNYGYTF	TGCAGCGCTCGGAGGGGGTCGGGTAACTATGGCTACACCTTC
TRBJ2-1	.	TRBD1	TRBV27	CASSSPGQGGHEQFF	TGTGCCAGCAGTTCCCCCGGACAGGGAGGTCATGAGCAGTTCTTC
TRBJ1-2	.	TRBD1	TRBV10-1	CASRGQGRKQTF	TGCGCCAGCAGGGGACAGGGGCGAAAACAGACCTTC
TRBJ1-1	.	.	TRBV5-1	CASTGLMNTEAFF	TGCGCCAGCACAGGACTAATGAACACTGAAGCTTTCTTT
TRBJ1-1	.	.	TRBV11-2	CASSLRQRGTEAFF	TGTGCCAGCAGCTTAAGACAGAGGGGGACTGAAGCTTTCTTT
TRBJ1-1	once	.	TRBV6-4	CASSDSSGGNTEAFF	TGTGCCAGCAGTGACTCGAGCGGGGGGAACACTGAAGCTTTCTTT
TRBJ2-1	.	.	TRBV6-1	CASSPRDPGNEQFF	TGTGCCAGCAGCCCTAGGGATCCTGGGAATGAGCAGTTCTTC
TRBJ1-2	.	.	TRBV4-3	CASSQDGDPTHYGYTF	TGCGCCAGCAGCCAAGATGGGGACCCTACCCACTATGGCTACACCTTC
TRBJ2-7	.	.	TRBV7-9	CASSLSNPHGEQYF	TGTGCCAGCAGCTTAAGTAACCCTCATGGGGAGCAGTACTTC
TRBJ2-3	.	TRBD2	TRBV9	CASNPRPMGGGDTQYF	TGTGCCAGCAACCCCCGACCGATGGGCGGGGGAGATACGCAGTATTTT
TRBJ1-1	once	TRBD1	TRBV6-1	CASSPQPGGNTEAFF	TGTGCCAGCAGTCCTCAACCAGGGGGGAACACTGAAGCTTTCTTT
TRBJ2-7	once	TRBD2	TRBV5-1	CASSRLANEQYF	TGCGCCAGCAGCCGACTAGCTAACGAGCAGTACTTC
TRBJ1-2	.	TRBD1	TRBV29-1	CSALQGVYSGYTF	TGCAGCGCTCTCCAGGGGGTTTACTCTGGCTACACCTTC
TRBJ2-3	.	TRBD1	TRBV11-2	CASSHWTGSGGTDTQYF	TGTGCCAGCAGCCACTGGACAGGGAGTGGGGGCACAGATACGCAGTATTTT
TRBJ2-5	.	TRBD2	TRBV13	CASRLWTREETQYF	TGTGCCAGCAGACTTTGGACTAGGGAAGAGACCCAGTACTTC
TRBJ2-1	.	TRBD2	TRBV5-1	CASMSTSGTYNEQFF	TGCGCCAGCATGTCGACTAGCGGGACCTACAATGAGCAGTTCTTC
TRBJ2-5	.	.	TRBV7-9	CASSPHQETQYF	TGTGCCAGCAGCCCCCACCAAGAGACCCAGTACTTC
TRBJ2-5	once	TRBD2	TRBV20-1	CSALSGGSQYF	TGCAGTGCCTTGAGCGGGGGCTCCCAGTACTTC
TRBJ2-3	.	TRBD2	TRBV7-2	CASSLVPSGEGDTQYF	TGTGCCAGCAGCTTAGTCCCTAGCGGGGAGGGAGATACGCAGTATTTT
TRBJ2-4	few	TRBD1	TRBV19	CASSRARDRKNIQYF	TGTGCCAGTAGTAGAGCCCGGGACAGGAAAAACATTCAGTACTTC
TRBJ2-5	few	.	TRBV7-9	CASSLAVAGQETQYF	TGTGCCAGCAGCTTAGCGGTAGCAGGCCAAGAGACCCAGTACTTC
TRBJ1-2	.	.	TRBV28	CASSPAGKPYGYTF	TGTGCCAGCAGCCCCGCAGGGAAGCCCTATGGCTACACCTTC
TRBJ2-1	.	TRBD1	TRBV19	CASRFKGAGSYNEQFF	TGTGCCAGTCGATTTAAGGGGGCCGGATCCTACAATGAGCAGTTCTTC
TRBJ1-1	.	.	TRBV7-3	CASSLDGLNTEAFF	TGTGCCAGCAGCTTGGACGGACTAAACACTGAAGCTTTCTTT
TRBJ1-1	few	TRBD1	TRBV5-4	CASSLDRGNTEAFF	TGTGCCAGCAGCCTCGACAGGGGGAACACTGAAGCTTTCTTT
TRBJ1-3	.	.	TRBV5-6	CASSAFGNTIYF	TGTGCCAGCAGCGCTTTTGGAAACACCATATATTTT
TRBJ2-2	.	.	TRBV5-8	CASSSDSRNTGELFF	TGTGCCAGCAGCTCCGACTCACGGAACACCGGGGAGCTGTTTTTT
TRBJ1-2	.	.	TRBV11-2	CASSLGGYGYTF	TGTGCCAGCAGCTTAGGGGGCTATGGCTACACCTTC
TRBJ2-2	.	TRBD2	TRBV5-1	CASSPPPPSGVNTGELFF	TGCGCCAGCAGCCCCCCTCCCCCTAGCGGGGTTAACACCGGGGAGCTGTTTTTT
TRBJ1-2	few	.	TRBV6-5	CASSYSYRNNYGYTF	TGTGCCAGCAGTTACTCGTACAGGAATAACTATGGCTACACCTTC
TRBJ2-7	.	TRBD1	TRBV10-2	CATNLGQGSEQYF	TGCGCCACCAATTTAGGACAGGGAAGCGAGCAGTACTTC
TRBJ2-7	once	.	TRBV5-1	CASSLEAGAHEQYF	TGCGCCAGCAGCTTGGAGGCGGGGGCCCACGAGCAGTACTTC
TRBJ1-2	few	.	TRBV5-1	CASSLDGRTGYTF	TGCGCCAGCAGCTTGGATGGAAGAACTGGCTACACCTTC